The 20 T cell receptor beta chains listed next were all sequenced from one sample in a study of cytomegalovirus exposure and HLA in healthy donors. The PCR had 60 Vbeta and 13 Jbeta primers. Repertoires were generated with immunoSEQ multiplex PCR, while TCRdb's copy carries only in-frame clones and drops some. The sample carries some 120,000 clones, less than 80% recorded once. The material sequenced was PBMCs. The receptors were gathered from a woman between 45 and 60 years old in good health and CMV-seronegative.

V is TRBV11-3 and J is TRBJ1-2, with TRBD1 matching over 8 bases. Germline V gene data show CDR1 as SGHNT and CDR2 as YENEEA. Unmatched junction bases numbered 10, after V lost 1 base and J lost 6 bases. The CDR3 is 16 amino acids. CDR3 protein: CASSLARTGWVNGYTF. Here the CDR3 DNA reads TGTGCCAGCAGCTTAGCAAGGACAGGGTGGGTTAATGGCTACACCTTC.

The chain carries TRBV14 and TRBJ2-6, with D uncertain. V gave up 4 bases and J gave up 0 bases, with 7 bases separating them. The CDR3 runs to 15 residues. Germline lookup yields CDR1 SGHDN and CDR2 FVKESK. The CDR3 sequence: CASSLALSGANVLTF. The CDR3 DNA reads TGTGCCAGCAGCCTAGCCCTCTCTGGGGCCAACGTCCTGACTTTC.

The chain is built from TRBV5-1 and TRBJ2-1; 7 nucleotides align to TRBD2. This CDR3 is 14 amino acids long. The trim removed 0 bases at V and 5 bases at J, leaving 2 bases unmatched. Per germline, CDR1 SGHRS and CDR2 YFSETQ. This chain's CDR3 is CASSLGGGDNEQFF. Here the CDR3 DNA reads TGCGCCAGCAGCTTGGGCGGGGGAGACAATGAGCAGTTCTTC.

The chain is built from TRBV11-2 and TRBJ2-1, with a tentative D call TRBD2 (7 bases). V was clipped by 1 base and J by 8 bases, with 15 bases between them. Germline V lookup: CDR1 SGHAT, CDR2 FQNNGV. The CDR3 consists of 15 residues. The CDR3 reads CASSLGWEGGYEQFF. As DNA, the CDR3 is TGTGCCAGCAGCTTAGGGTGGGAGGGGGGGTATGAGCAGTTCTTC.

This chain links TRBV19 with TRBJ1-1; perhaps TRBD1 as D (6 bases). The CDR3 covers 13 residues. Trimming shortened V by 2 bases and J by 4 bases, and 8 bases separated the two germline ends. Germline CDR1 LNHDA, CDR2 SQIVND (reference sequence). In DNA, the CDR3 is TGTGCCAGTAGTATATCAGGGGCCACTGAAGCTTTCTTT. Translated, it gives CASSISGATEAFF.

This clone was picked up one time. The gene calls are TRBV6-5 and TRBJ2-2, with TRBD2 matching over 9 bases. V lost 7 bases, J lost 0 bases, and 3 bases stayed unmatched. The CDR3 covers 15 residues. Germline lookup yields CDR1 MNHEY and CDR2 SVGAGI. This chain's CDR3 is CASNRLAANTGELFF. In nucleotides, the CDR3 is TGTGCCAGCAACAGACTAGCGGCGAACACCGGGGAGCTGTTTTTT.

The rearrangement joins TRBV7-9 to TRBJ1-4; tentative D call: TRBD1 (5 bases). Germline-derived CDR1 and CDR2 are SEHNR and FQNEAQ (reference sequence). The CDR3 runs 16 residues. The ends were cut back, 8 bases at V and 4 bases at J, with 20 bases in the middle. The CDR3 protein is CASPTKETALNEKLFF. The DNA for the CDR3 is TGTGCCAGCCCCACTAAGGAGACAGCCCTTAATGAAAAACTGTTTTTT. Drawing the rest from reference TRBV7-9 and TRBJ1-4, the complete variable domain is DTGVSQNPRHKITKRGQNVTFRCDPISEHNRLYWYRQTLGQGPEFLTYFQNEAQLEKSRLLSDRFSAERPKGSFSTLEIQRTEQGDSAMYLCASPTKETALNEKLFFGSGTQLSVL.

The chain couples TRBV11-2 to TRBJ2-1; D might be TRBD2 (6 bases). Trimming removed 5 bases at V and 0 bases at J, with 11 bases between. The CDR3 runs to 15 residues. The germline gives CDR1 SGHAT, CDR2 FQNNGV. The CDR3 sequence is CASSRIAVSYNEQFF. The CDR3 DNA reads TGTGCCAGCAGCCGGATAGCGGTCTCCTACAATGAGCAGTTCTTC.

In regard to this clone: This sample also contains other DNA sequences that code for the same CDR3. CDR3 sequence: CASSPGLPTDTQYF. For the CDR3, the DNA is TGTGCCAGCAGCCCGGGACTACCGACGGATACGCAGTATTTT. V is TRBV7-2 and J is TRBJ2-3; 7 nucleotides align to TRBD2. CDR3 length: 14 residues. The germline CDR1 and CDR2 sequences are SGHTA and FQGNSA. V lost 5 bases and J lost 6; bases outside the gene matches: 8.

The CDR3 region is CASSTQGASTEAFF. The CDR3 DNA reads TGTGCCAGTAGTACACAGGGGGCGAGCACTGAAGCTTTCTTT. The chain carries TRBV19 and TRBJ1-1; 9 nucleotides line up with TRBD1. V was clipped by 4 bases and J by 4 bases; unmatched bases: 4. The germline V gene encodes CDR1 LNHDA and CDR2 SQIVND (reference sequence). This CDR3 has 14 residues. Looking up the rest from reference TRBV19 and TRBJ1-1 gives the full variable domain: DGGITQSPKYLFRKEGQNVTLSCEQNLNHDAMYWYRQDPGQGLRLIYYSQIVNDFQKGDIAEGYSVSREKKESFPLTVTSAQKNPTAFYLCASSTQGASTEAFFGQGTRLTVV.

The chain recombines TRBV27 with TRBJ2-2; 8 bases align to TRBD2. The CDR3 has 12 residues. The V and J ends lost 6 bases and 7 bases, in that order; junction bases with no gene match: 1. The germline CDR1 and CDR2 sequences are MNHEY and SMNVEV (reference sequence). The CDR3 loop is CASRREVGELFF. The CDR3 DNA reads as TGTGCCAGCAGGCGGGAGGTCGGGGAGCTGTTTTTT.

This clone was detected only once. The chain employs TRBV5-4 and TRBJ1-2, with 8 nucleotides matching TRBD1. This CDR3 comprises 15 residues. Germline CDR1 reads SGHNT; CDR2 reads YYREEE (reference sequence). Trimming took 2 bases from V and 8 from J; bases not matched to a gene: 11. The CDR3 protein is CASSFVGTGGGGYTF. The CDR3 DNA reads as TGTGCCAGCAGCTTCGTAGGGACAGGTGGCGGGGGCTACACCTTC.

This sequence joins TRBV11-3 and TRBJ2-3, with 7 positions matching TRBD2. Germline CDR1 reads SGHNT; CDR2 reads YENEEA. This CDR3 has 17 amino acids. V gave up 1 base and J gave up 2 bases; unmatched junction bases: 9. The CDR3 region is CASSLGAAGYNTDTQYF. The CDR3 DNA sequence: TGTGCCAGCAGCTTAGGGGCAGCGGGATATAACACAGATACGCAGTATTTT. The complete variable domain, with remaining parts taken from reference TRBV11-3 and TRBJ2-3, reads EAGVVQSPRYKIIEKKQPVAFWCNPISGHNTLYWYLQNLGQGPELLIRYENEEAVDDSQLPKDRFSAERLKGVDSTLKIQPAELGDSAVYLCASSLGAAGYNTDTQYFGPGTRLTVL.

The chain has TRBV20-1 and TRBJ1-2; no clear D gene. The CDR3 is made up of 10 amino acids. Germline assignment: CDR1 DFQATT and CDR2 SNEGSKA (reference sequence). Trimming took off 8 bases at V and 2 bases at J, with 6 bases between the two ends. The CDR3 protein is CSSVNYGYTF. CDR3 DNA: TGCAGTTCCGTAAACTATGGCTACACCTTC.

This clone turned up a few times. The chain has TRBV13 and TRBJ2-2, with a tentative D call TRBD1 (5 bases). Trimming shortened V by 4 bases and J by 6 bases, and 12 bases separated the two germline ends. Germline V gene lookup returns CDR1 PRHDT and CDR2 FYEKMQ (reference sequence). The CDR3 sequence is 14 residues long. Here the CDR3 reads CASSSSRGAGELFF. In DNA form, the CDR3 reads TGTGCCAGCAGCTCTTCTAGGGGCGCCGGGGAGCTGTTTTTT.

The rearrangement uses TRBV4-3 and TRBJ2-1; 12 bases agree with TRBD2. The V and J ends lost 4 bases and 4 bases, in that order; junction bases with no gene match: 14. There are 19 residues in the CDR3. Germline V gene data show CDR1 as LGHNA and CDR2 as YSLEER. Written as DNA, the CDR3 is TGCGCCAGCAGCCGGAGACTAGCGGGAGTCATGGGGAATTACAATGAGCAGTTCTTC. Its translation: CASSRRLAGVMGNYNEQFF.

The rearrangement joins TRBV28 to TRBJ2-7, with 11 bases aligning to TRBD2. Unmatched junction bases numbered 4, after V lost 7 bases and J lost 2 bases. The CDR3 is 14 amino acids. Germline V lookup: CDR1 MDHEN, CDR2 SYDVKM. CDR3 in DNA: TGTGCCAGCACGAGACTAGCGGGAACCTACGAGCAGTACTTC. It is translated as CASTRLAGTYEQYF.

This chain joins TRBV5-1 and TRBJ1-1; no clear D gene. This CDR3 is 16 amino acids long. In germline, CDR1 is SGHRS, CDR2 YFSETQ. Deletions cut 3 bases from V and 10 bases from J, with 25 bases between. This CDR3 reads CASSSAPMSWGAGAFF. In DNA, the CDR3 is TGCGCCAGCAGCTCCGCACCCATGTCGTGGGGAGCCGGAGCTTTCTTT.

This clone was picked up one time. The chain recombines TRBV7-2 with TRBJ2-6; perhaps TRBD1 as D (6 bases). CDR1 SGHTA and CDR2 FQGNSA come from the germline V gene. The V end was cut by 1 base, the J end by 0 bases, with 7 bases between. The CDR3 length is 16 residues. CDR3: CASSLVGGSGANVLTF. CDR3 DNA: TGTGCCAGCAGCTTAGTAGGGGGCTCTGGGGCCAACGTCCTGACTTTC.

As concerns this clone: A read error may produce the germline difference seen at one junction end. Other DNA sequences in the same sample also yield this CDR3. The V call is TRBV27, the J call TRBJ1-2; D is perhaps TRBD1 (6 bases). The CDR3 contains 16 residues. Germline V lookup: CDR1 MNHEY, CDR2 SMNVEV (reference sequence). In DNA, the CDR3 is TGTGCCAGCAGTTTATCGAAGAACAGGGCTCACTACGGCTACACCTTC. Encoded protein: CASSLSKNRAHYGYTF.